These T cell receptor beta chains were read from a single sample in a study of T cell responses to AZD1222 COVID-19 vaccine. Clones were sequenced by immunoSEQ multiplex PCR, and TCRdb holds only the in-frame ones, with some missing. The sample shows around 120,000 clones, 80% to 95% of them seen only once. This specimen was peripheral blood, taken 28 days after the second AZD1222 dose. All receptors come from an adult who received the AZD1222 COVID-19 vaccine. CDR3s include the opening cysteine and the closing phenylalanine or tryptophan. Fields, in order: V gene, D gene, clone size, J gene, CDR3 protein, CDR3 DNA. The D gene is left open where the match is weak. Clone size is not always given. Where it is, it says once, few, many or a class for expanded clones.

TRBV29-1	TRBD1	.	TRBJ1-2	CSVAARGAGYTF	TGCAGCGTTGCCGCCAGGGGGGCTGGCTACACCTTC
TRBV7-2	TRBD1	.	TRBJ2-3	CASSSLDRARGTQYF	TGTGCCAGCAGCTCCTTGGACAGGGCGCGGGGTACGCAGTATTTT
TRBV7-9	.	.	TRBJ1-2	CASSHGALYGYTF	TGTGCCAGCAGCCATGGAGCGCTCTATGGCTACACCTTC
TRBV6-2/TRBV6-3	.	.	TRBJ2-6	CASSRALRGGRANVLTF	TGTGCCAGCAGTAGGGCCCTCAGGGGCGGACGGGCCAACGTCCTGACTTTC
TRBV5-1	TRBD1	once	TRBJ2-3	CTSSPGTAGDTQYF	TGCACCAGCAGCCCAGGGACAGCCGGAGATACGCAGTATTTT
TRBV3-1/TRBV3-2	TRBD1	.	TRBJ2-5	CASSPRDRGQETQYF	TGTGCCAGCAGCCCCCGGGACAGGGGGCAAGAGACCCAGTACTTC
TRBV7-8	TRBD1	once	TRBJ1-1	CASSLGGDRGLMRAFF	TGTGCCAGCAGCTTAGGGGGGGACAGGGGCCTTATGAGGGCTTTCTTT
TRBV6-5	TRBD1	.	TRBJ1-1	CASKIVQGDTEAFF	TGTGCCAGCAAGATCGTACAGGGGGACACTGAAGCTTTCTTT
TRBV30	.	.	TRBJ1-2	CAWSGPGYGYTF	TGTGCCTGGAGTGGGCCAGGCTATGGCTACACCTTC
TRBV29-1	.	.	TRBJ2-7	CSVETTGSSYEQYF	TGCAGCGTTGAAACGACAGGTTCCTCCTACGAGCAGTACTTC
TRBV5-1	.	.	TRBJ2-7	CASSLGTLAYEQYF	TGCGCCAGCAGCCTAGGGACACTAGCCTACGAGCAGTACTTC
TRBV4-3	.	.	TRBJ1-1	CASSDGQLNTEAFF	TGCGCCAGCAGCGACGGACAGCTGAACACTGAAGCTTTCTTT
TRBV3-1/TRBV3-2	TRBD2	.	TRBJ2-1	CASSRGLAGREQFF	TGTGCCAGCAGCCGCGGACTAGCGGGAAGGGAGCAGTTCTTC
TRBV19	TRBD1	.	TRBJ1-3	CASQGAGGRSGNTIYF	TGTGCCTCCCAGGGGGCAGGGGGCCGCTCTGGAAACACCATATATTTT
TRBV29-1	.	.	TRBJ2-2	CSVEDWTGTGELFF	TGCAGCGTTGAAGATTGGACGGGCACCGGGGAGCTGTTTTTT
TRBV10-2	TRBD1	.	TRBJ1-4	CASSAGTGYEKLFF	TGCGCCAGCAGTGCCGGGACAGGGTATGAAAAACTGTTTTTT
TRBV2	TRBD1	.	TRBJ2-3	CASSEDRGRDTQYF	TGTGCCAGCAGTGAGGACAGGGGGCGAGATACGCAGTATTTT
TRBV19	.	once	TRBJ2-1	CASGSLDSTYNEQFF	TGTGCCAGTGGGTCCTTGGACTCCACCTACAATGAGCAGTTCTTC
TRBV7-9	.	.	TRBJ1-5	CASSSEGWGTNQPQHF	TGTGCCAGCAGCTCAGAGGGTTGGGGGACAAATCAGCCCCAGCATTTT
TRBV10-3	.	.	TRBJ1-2	CAISESDGYTF	TGTGCCATCAGTGAGTCGGATGGCTACACCTTC
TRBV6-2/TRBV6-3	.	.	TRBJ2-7	CASSYSNREFYEQYF	TGTGCCAGCAGTTACTCGAACAGGGAGTTCTACGAGCAGTACTTC
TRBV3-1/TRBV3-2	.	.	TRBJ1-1	CASSQWGSSEAFF	TGTGCCAGCAGCCAGTGGGGGTCCTCGGAAGCTTTCTTT
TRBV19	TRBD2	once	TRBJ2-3	CASSIPPLAGMDTQYF	TGTGCCAGTAGTATCCCCCCGCTAGCGGGGATGGATACGCAGTATTTT
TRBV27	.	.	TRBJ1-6	CASSFRPLTNSPLHF	TGTGCCAGCAGTTTCCGTCCCCTCACTAATTCACCCCTCCACTTT
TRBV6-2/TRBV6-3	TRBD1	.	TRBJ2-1	CASSKDRGPYNEQFF	TGTGCCAGCAGTAAGGACAGGGGGCCCTACAATGAGCAGTTCTTC
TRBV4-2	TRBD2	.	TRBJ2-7	CASSQENTAAGVFDEQYF	TGTGCCAGCAGCCAAGAAAATACGGCAGCGGGAGTTTTTGACGAGCAGTACTTC
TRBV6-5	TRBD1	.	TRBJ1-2	CASSSGTELYGYTF	TGTGCCAGCAGTTCCGGGACAGAACTCTATGGCTACACCTTC
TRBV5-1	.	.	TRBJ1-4	CASSLRQGNEKLFF	TGCGCCAGCAGCTTAAGGCAGGGGAATGAAAAACTGTTTTTT
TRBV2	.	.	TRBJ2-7	CASSEAAFSYEQYF	TGTGCCAGCAGTGAAGCAGCTTTCTCCTACGAGCAGTACTTC
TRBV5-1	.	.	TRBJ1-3	CASSLAGRGNTIYF	TGCGCCAGCAGCTTGGCAGGTAGAGGAAACACCATATATTTT
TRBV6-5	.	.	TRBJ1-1	CASTLGGTEAFF	TGTGCCAGCACCCTGGGGGGCACTGAAGCTTTCTTT
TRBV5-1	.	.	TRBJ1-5	CASSLSGGDNQPQHF	TGCGCCAGCAGCTTGTCCGGGGGGGACAATCAGCCCCAGCATTTT
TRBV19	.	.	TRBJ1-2	CASNLGVLNYGYTF	TGTGCCAGTAACCTGGGGGTCCTCAACTATGGCTACACCTTC
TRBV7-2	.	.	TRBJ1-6	CASSLDGYNSPLHF	TGTGCCAGCAGCTTAGACGGGTACAATTCACCCCTCCACTTT
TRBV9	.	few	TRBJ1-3	CASSPSGGVSGNTIYF	TGTGCCAGCAGCCCCTCCGGGGGGGTGAGTGGAAACACCATATATTTT
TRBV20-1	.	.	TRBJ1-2	CSASDGGYTF	TGCAGTGCTTCTGACGGTGGCTACACCTTC
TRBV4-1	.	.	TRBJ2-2	CASSQGGTHRRGTGELFF	TGCGCCAGCAGCCAAGGCGGGACTCACCGTCGCGGGACCGGGGAGCTGTTTTTT
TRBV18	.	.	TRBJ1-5	CASSPQENQPQHF	TGTGCCAGCTCCCCTCAGGAGAATCAGCCCCAGCATTTT
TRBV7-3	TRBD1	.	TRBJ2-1	CASSLVKGAGNEQFF	TGTGCCAGCAGCTTGGTGAAGGGGGCAGGGAATGAGCAGTTCTTC
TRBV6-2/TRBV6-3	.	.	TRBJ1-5	CASSYSPRIYSDNQPQHF	TGTGCCAGCAGTTACTCGCCACGGATCTATAGCGACAATCAGCCCCAGCATTTT
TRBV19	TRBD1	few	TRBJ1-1	CASSKGQGAWGTEAFF	TGTGCCAGTAGTAAAGGACAGGGGGCGTGGGGCACTGAAGCTTTCTTT
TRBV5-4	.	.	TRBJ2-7	CTSSSQEVKKGKQYF	TGTACCAGCAGCTCGCAGGAGGTTAAAAAGGGAAAGCAGTACTTC
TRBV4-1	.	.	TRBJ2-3	CASSQEGYGRADTQYF	TGCGCCAGCAGCCAAGAGGGGTACGGCAGGGCAGATACGCAGTATTTT
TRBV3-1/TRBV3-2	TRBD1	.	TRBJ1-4	CASSQGDRGKDEKLFF	TGTGCCAGCAGCCAAGGGGACAGGGGTAAGGATGAAAAACTGTTTTTT
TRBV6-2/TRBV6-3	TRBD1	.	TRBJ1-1	CASSYSKERYRGPEAFF	TGTGCCAGCAGTTACTCGAAAGAAAGGTACAGGGGCCCTGAAGCTTTCTTT
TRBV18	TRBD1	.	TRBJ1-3	CASSPPTGFNTIYF	TGTGCCAGCTCACCACCGACAGGGTTTAACACCATATATTTT
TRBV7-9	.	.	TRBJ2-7	CASSPRGSPYEQYF	TGTGCCAGCAGCCCCCGGGGGAGCCCCTACGAGCAGTACTTC
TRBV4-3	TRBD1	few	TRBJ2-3	CASSHGTGGTDTQYF	TGCGCCAGCAGCCATGGAACAGGGGGCACAGATACGCAGTATTTT
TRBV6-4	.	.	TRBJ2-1	CASSPGPSAYNEQFF	TGTGCCAGCAGTCCTGGCCCCAGCGCCTACAATGAGCAGTTCTTC
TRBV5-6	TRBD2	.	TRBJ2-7	CASSFLAGGPDSYEQYF	TGTGCCAGCAGCTTCTTAGCGGGAGGGCCTGACTCCTACGAGCAGTACTTC
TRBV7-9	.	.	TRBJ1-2	CASSYGQNYGYTF	TGTGCCAGCAGCTATGGACAGAACTATGGCTACACCTTC
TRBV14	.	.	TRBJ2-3	CASSQVQATDTQYF	TGTGCCAGCAGCCAAGTACAGGCCACAGATACGCAGTATTTT
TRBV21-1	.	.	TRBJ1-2	CASSKVIYRVDSGYTF	TGTGCCAGCAGCAAAGTCATTTACAGGGTTGACTCTGGCTACACCTTC
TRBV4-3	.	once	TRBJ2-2	CASSQDWWGGPILNTGELFF	TGCGCCAGCAGCCAAGATTGGTGGGGGGGGCCGATACTGAACACCGGGGAGCTGTTTTTT
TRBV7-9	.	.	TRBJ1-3	CASGYFRVAGNTIYF	TGTGCCAGCGGCTATTTTCGGGTAGCTGGAAACACCATATATTTT